A selection of T cell receptor beta chains follows, all from one sample in a study of blood T cell repertoires in COVID-19. Sequenced by immunoSEQ multiplex PCR; TCRdb stores in-frame clones only, minus some. The data show more than 250,000 clones, with approximately 88% seen just once and 1.5% to 2% held by the top ten. The specimen sequenced was peripheral blood. These receptors were obtained from a woman in her 30s with COVID-19, enrolled during active disease. The CDR3 runs from the conserved cysteine through the conserved F or W. A D gene is named only where the DNA matches it firmly. The listing skips clone size in some rows; elsewhere it reads once, few, many or a size class.

abundance	v_gene	d_gene	j_gene	CDR3aa	CDR3nt
-	TRBV5-5	TRBD2	TRBJ2-2	CASSLTSGGATGELFF	TGTGCCAGCAGCTTAACTAGCGGGGGGGCCACCGGGGAGCTGTTTTTT
-	TRBV10-3	TRBD1	TRBJ1-2	CAIFPGQGYGYTF	TGTGCCATCTTCCCGGGACAGGGGTATGGCTACACCTTC
once	TRBV9	TRBD2	TRBJ2-1	CASSVGSGGAYNEQFF	TGTGCCAGCAGCGTAGGTAGCGGGGGGGCGTACAATGAGCAGTTCTTC
-	TRBV18	-	TRBJ2-3	CASSPVGRSTDTQYF	TGTGCCAGCTCACCCGTGGGGAGGAGCACAGATACGCAGTATTTT
-	TRBV30	TRBD1	TRBJ1-2	CAWSRQGVGGYTF	TGTGCCTGGAGTCGGCAGGGGGTAGGCGGCTACACCTTC
-	TRBV12-3/TRBV12-4	-	TRBJ1-1	CASSVRSNTEAFF	TGTGCCAGCAGTGTCAGGTCGAACACTGAAGCTTTCTTT
-	TRBV12-3/TRBV12-4	-	TRBJ1-1	CASSLSPVTEAFF	TGTGCCAGCAGTTTATCCCCCGTGACAGAAGCTTTCTTT
-	TRBV27	-	TRBJ2-1	CASSYTSSYNEQFF	TGTGCCAGCAGTTATACAAGCTCCTACAATGAGCAGTTCTTC
-	TRBV5-5	TRBD1	TRBJ1-1	CASSAQGLNTEAFF	TGTGCCAGCAGCGCACAGGGGCTGAACACTGAAGCTTTCTTT
-	TRBV19	-	TRBJ2-7	CASRKGAGSGREQYF	TGTGCCAGCCGTAAGGGGGCGGGATCGGGGCGCGAGCAGTACTTC
few	TRBV3-1/TRBV3-2	TRBD2	TRBJ2-5	CASSQDLAETQETQYF	TGTGCCAGCAGCCAAGATCTAGCGGAGACCCAAGAGACCCAGTACTTC
-	TRBV4-1	-	TRBJ2-6	CASRNRVSGANVLTF	TGCGCCAGCAGGAACAGGGTCTCCGGGGCCAACGTCCTGACTTTC
-	TRBV11-2	TRBD1	TRBJ2-5	CASSSIGWDRAQETQYF	TGTGCCAGCAGCTCGATTGGTTGGGACAGGGCACAAGAGACCCAGTACTTC
-	TRBV7-9	TRBD1	TRBJ2-1	CASSSNRGLYNEQFF	TGTGCCAGCAGCAGCAACAGGGGGCTGTACAATGAGCAGTTCTTC
-	TRBV19	-	TRBJ1-4	CASSSYQEGGEKLFF	TGTGCCAGTAGTTCCTATCAGGAAGGCGGGGAAAAACTGTTTTTT
few	TRBV18	TRBD2	TRBJ2-7	CASSPLYRVGGARKDYEQYF	TGTGCCAGCTCACCACTGTATAGGGTGGGAGGGGCCCGCAAAGACTACGAGCAGTACTTC
-	TRBV5-1	TRBD2	TRBJ2-5	CASSSGTSGETQYF	TGCGCCAGCAGCTCCGGGACTAGTGGTGAGACCCAGTACTTC
-	TRBV6-6	-	TRBJ1-5	CASSYAARISNQPQHF	TGTGCCAGCAGTTATGCCGCCAGGATCAGCAATCAGCCCCAGCATTTT
-	TRBV5-1	-	TRBJ1-4	CASSAAGLDNEKLFF	TGCGCCAGCAGCGCCGCAGGGCTTGATAATGAAAAACTGTTTTTT
-	TRBV5-1	TRBD2	TRBJ2-3	CASSGLAGGSTDTQYF	TGCGCCAGCAGCGGGCTAGCGGGGGGCAGCACAGATACGCAGTATTTT
-	TRBV29-1	-	TRBJ1-2	CSVEVAGGNYGYTF	TGCAGCGTTGAAGTGGCCGGCGGAAACTATGGCTACACCTTC
-	TRBV11-2	TRBD1	TRBJ1-5	CASRTGGGRSNQPQHF	TGTGCCAGCAGGACAGGGGGGGGGAGGAGCAATCAGCCCCAGCATTTT
-	TRBV19	-	TRBJ1-1	CASSTETSGLPQAFF	TGTGCCAGTAGTACCGAGACATCCGGTCTTCCCCAAGCTTTCTTT
-	TRBV19	TRBD2	TRBJ2-3	CASSIGGGGLTDTQYF	TGTGCCAGTAGTATAGGCGGCGGGGGGCTCACAGATACGCAGTATTTT
-	TRBV30	-	TRBJ1-1	CAWSQPRSMNTEAFF	TGTGCCTGGAGTCAGCCCAGGTCCATGAACACTGAAGCTTTCTTT
-	TRBV24-1	-	TRBJ2-3	CATSDLVIAGSTDTQYF	TGTGCCACCAGTGATTTGGTTATAGCAGGGTCGACAGATACGCAGTATTTT
-	TRBV11-3	TRBD2	TRBJ2-1	CASSLVNSGVNEQFF	TGTGCCAGCAGCTTAGTTAATAGCGGGGTAAATGAGCAGTTCTTC
-	TRBV14	-	TRBJ1-6	CASSQDFRPLHF	TGTGCCAGCAGCCAAGATTTTCGACCCCTCCACTTT
few	TRBV25-1	-	TRBJ1-1	CASSEPGGTIEAFF	TGTGCCAGCAGTGAACCTGGTGGAACTATCGAAGCTTTCTTT
-	TRBV3-1/TRBV3-2	-	TRBJ1-1	CASSQTGQSTEAFF	TGTGCCAGCAGCCAGACCGGACAGTCCACTGAAGCTTTCTTT
once	TRBV7-8	TRBD1	TRBJ1-5	CASSVRTGGYNQPQHF	TGTGCCAGCAGCGTAAGAACAGGGGGTTACAATCAGCCCCAGCATTTT
-	TRBV27	TRBD1	TRBJ1-4	CASSSRTGADEKLFF	TGTGCCAGCAGTTCTCGGACAGGGGCGGATGAAAAACTGTTTTTT
-	TRBV27	TRBD1	TRBJ2-2	CATQQRQGAGGELFF	TGTGCCACCCAACAACGCCAGGGGGCCGGCGGGGAGCTGTTTTTT
-	TRBV4-1	TRBD2	TRBJ2-7	CASSPGRAFGAVEQYF	TGCGCCAGCAGCCCGGGGAGGGCCTTCGGCGCGGTCGAGCAGTACTTC
-	TRBV27	TRBD1	TRBJ2-7	CASSFRGPEPEQYF	TGTGCCAGCAGTTTCAGGGGGCCCGAACCTGAGCAGTACTTC
-	TRBV6-6	-	TRBJ2-6	CASSRTTSTSGANVLTF	TGTGCCAGCAGTCGCACGACATCCACCTCTGGGGCCAACGTCCTGACTTTC
-	TRBV3-1/TRBV3-2	-	TRBJ1-2	CASSQASSGGYTF	TGTGCCAGCAGCCAAGCATCTTCGGGAGGCTACACCTTC
-	TRBV3-1/TRBV3-2	-	TRBJ2-3	CASSPPGVGVRTDTQYF	TGTGCCAGCAGCCCCCCAGGGGTGGGGGTCCGGACAGATACGCAGTATTTT
-	TRBV5-5	TRBD1	TRBJ1-2	CASSKLQGAIWNGYTF	TGTGCCAGCAGCAAGCTACAGGGGGCGATTTGGAATGGCTACACCTTC
-	TRBV7-2	-	TRBJ1-2	CASSLAAGGGHGYTF	TGTGCCAGCAGCTTAGCGGCCGGGGGAGGTCATGGCTACACCTTC
-	TRBV5-4	-	TRBJ2-7	CASSADERSYEQYF	TGTGCCAGCAGCGCCGATGAGAGATCCTACGAGCAGTACTTC
-	TRBV7-9	-	TRBJ1-2	CASSTSTSLYTF	TGTGCCAGCAGCACTTCGACATCCCTCTACACCTTC
-	TRBV29-1	-	TRBJ1-2	CSGYGVDGYTF	TGCAGCGGATACGGGGTGGACGGCTACACCTTC
-	TRBV6-5	-	TRBJ1-1	CASISGWDRAFF	TGTGCCAGCATTTCAGGGTGGGATAGAGCTTTCTTT
-	TRBV7-9	TRBD1	TRBJ1-2	CASSLKPRDRDYGYTF	TGTGCCAGCAGCTTAAAGCCTAGGGACAGGGACTATGGCTACACCTTC
-	TRBV15	-	TRBJ1-1	CATSRLGLVTEAFF	TGTGCCACCAGCAGACTGGGCCTTGTTACTGAAGCTTTCTTT
once	TRBV18	-	TRBJ1-5	CASSPGLAPNQPQHF	TGTGCCAGCTCACCAGGCCTGGCCCCCAATCAGCCCCAGCATTTT
-	TRBV11-1	-	TRBJ2-7	CASSLQGLYEQYF	TGTGCCAGCAGCTTACAGGGGCTCTACGAGCAGTACTTC
-	TRBV5-1	-	TRBJ1-2	CASSGTGFNYGYTF	TGCGCCAGCAGCGGAACAGGGTTCAACTATGGCTACACCTTC
-	TRBV19	-	TRBJ1-1	CASSTSVAGGAFF	TGTGCCAGTAGTACCTCAGTGGCGGGTGGGGCTTTCTTT